This entry features one T cell receptor beta chain sequence. Its antigen is unknown. This record belongs to a study of T cell repertoires in cytomegalovirus infection. The wider study: HLA-C-restricted CMV epitopes, recently identified, and well-studied HLA-B-restricted ones were used by the study. Public signatures in TCR beta pointed to CMV infection and matching HLA type. Study-wide results and caveats: The ex vivo response was dominated by HLA-C-restricted CMV-specific TCR beta clonotypes.

Trimming pared 4 bases from V and 8 bases from J, leaving 17 bases between. Germline V gene sequence: CDR1 SNHLY, CDR2 FYNNEI. The CDR3 spans 14 residues. TCRdb used MiXCR to reprocess the reads, holding one entry per CDR3 protein. The table shows almost 90,000 distinct CDR3 sequences, with roughly 29% occurring only once. The sequencing used CD8+ T cells from cultured PBMCs, collected from culture after CMV antigen stimulation. The receptor was isolated from a human donor in good health (CMV status not recorded). Some clones in this sample may be carry-over from other donors' samples. The chain combines TRBV2 with TRBJ1-1; D gene ambiguous. This chain's CDR3 is CASSAPVGSAEAFF. CDR3 coding DNA: TGTGCCAGCAGTGCCCCCGTAGGGAGTGCCGAAGCTTTCTTT.